This T cell receptor (beta chain) was sequenced during a study of T cell changes during pregnancy in multiple sclerosis (dated by TCRdb to between 2018 and 2021). Looking at the study overall: The study looked at changes in the T cell repertoire across pregnancy in women with multiple sclerosis.

The CDR3 contains 14 residues, cysteine and phenylalanine counted. Solely the CDR3 DNA is kept, with 42 bases framed from the first base. V and J lose 5 bases and 2 bases, and a span of 12 bases separates them. CDR1 and CDR2 (SGHNT, YYREEE) derive from the germline V gene (reference sequence). Comments on this clone: Its target antigen remains unknown. The record has no base qualities; no much larger clone is one base away.

The receptor library was made with the immunoSEQ multiplex PCR assay. Not all clones reach the TCRdb copy of this immuneACCESS table, which keeps in-frame sequences only. Checked studies attribute under half of the gap to unresolved V genes and leave the rest unexplained. This sample comprises 22,000 or so clones, about nine tenths of them detected only once. The top ten hold 0.5% to 0.8% of the sample. The chain employs TRBV5-4 and TRBJ2-3; TRBD2 might be the D gene, on 7 matching bases. The sequence was collected from a female donor in good health, enrolled as a control in a pregnancy study. The material sequenced was CD4+ T cells from peripheral blood mononuclear cells, taken after pregnancy. DNA sequence: TGTGCCAGCAGACGGGGGGCCAACACAGATACGCAGTATTTT. The resulting protein is CASRRGANTDTQYF.